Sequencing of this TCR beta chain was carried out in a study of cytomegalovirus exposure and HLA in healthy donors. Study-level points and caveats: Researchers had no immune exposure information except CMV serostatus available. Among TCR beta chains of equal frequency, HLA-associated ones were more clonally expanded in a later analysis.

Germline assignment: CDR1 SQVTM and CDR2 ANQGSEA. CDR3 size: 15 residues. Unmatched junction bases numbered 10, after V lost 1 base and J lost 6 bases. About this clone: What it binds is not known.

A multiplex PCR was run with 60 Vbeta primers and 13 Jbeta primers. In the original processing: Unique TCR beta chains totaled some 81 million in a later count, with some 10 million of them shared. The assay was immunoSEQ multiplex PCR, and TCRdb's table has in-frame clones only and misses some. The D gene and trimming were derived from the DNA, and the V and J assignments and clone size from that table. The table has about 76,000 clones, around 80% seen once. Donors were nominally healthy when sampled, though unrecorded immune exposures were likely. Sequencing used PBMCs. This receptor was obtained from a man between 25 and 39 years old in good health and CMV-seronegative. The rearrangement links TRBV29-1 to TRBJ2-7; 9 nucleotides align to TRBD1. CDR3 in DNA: TGCAGCGTTGAAGGGGGACAGGGTCGAGGCGGCGAGCAGTACTTC. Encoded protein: CSVEGGQGRGGEQYF.